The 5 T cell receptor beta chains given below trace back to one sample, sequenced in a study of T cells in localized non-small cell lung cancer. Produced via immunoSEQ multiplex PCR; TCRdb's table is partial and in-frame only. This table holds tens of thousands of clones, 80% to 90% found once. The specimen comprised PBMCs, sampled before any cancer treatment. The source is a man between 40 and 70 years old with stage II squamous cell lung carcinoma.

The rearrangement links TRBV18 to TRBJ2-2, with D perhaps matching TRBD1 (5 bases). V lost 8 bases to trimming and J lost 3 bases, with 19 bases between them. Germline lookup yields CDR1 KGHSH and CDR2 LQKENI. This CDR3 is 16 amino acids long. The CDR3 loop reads CASARRVLQYTGELFF. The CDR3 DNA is TGTGCCAGCGCTCGCAGGGTCCTCCAATACACCGGGGAGCTGTTTTTT.

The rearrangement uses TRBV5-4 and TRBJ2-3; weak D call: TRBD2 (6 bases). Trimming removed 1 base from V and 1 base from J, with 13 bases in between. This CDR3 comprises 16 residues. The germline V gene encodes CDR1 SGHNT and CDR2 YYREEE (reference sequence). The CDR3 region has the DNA TGTGCCAGCAGCTTGCGGAGGGTTGAGGGCACAGATACGCAGTATTTT. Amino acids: CASSLRRVEGTDTQYF.

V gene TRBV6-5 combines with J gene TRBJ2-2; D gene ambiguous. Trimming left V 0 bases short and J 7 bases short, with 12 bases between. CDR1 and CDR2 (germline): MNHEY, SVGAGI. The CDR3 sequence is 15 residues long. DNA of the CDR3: TGTGCCAGCAGTTACTCGATAGTTAGGGACGGGGAGCTGTTTTTT. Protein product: CASSYSIVRDGELFF.

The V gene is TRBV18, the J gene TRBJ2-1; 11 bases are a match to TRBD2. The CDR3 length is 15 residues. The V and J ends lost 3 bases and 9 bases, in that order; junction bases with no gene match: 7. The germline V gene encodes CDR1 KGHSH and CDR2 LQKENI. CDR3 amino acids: CASSPPSGRNGEQFF. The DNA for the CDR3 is TGTGCCAGCTCACCCCCTAGCGGGAGGAACGGTGAGCAGTTCTTC.

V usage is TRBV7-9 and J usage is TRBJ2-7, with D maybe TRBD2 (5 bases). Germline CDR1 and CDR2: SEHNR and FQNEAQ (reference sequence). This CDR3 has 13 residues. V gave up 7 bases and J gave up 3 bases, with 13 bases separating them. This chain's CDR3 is CASTLLEGYEQYF. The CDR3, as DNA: TGTGCCAGCACCCTGCTTGAGGGCTACGAGCAGTACTTC.